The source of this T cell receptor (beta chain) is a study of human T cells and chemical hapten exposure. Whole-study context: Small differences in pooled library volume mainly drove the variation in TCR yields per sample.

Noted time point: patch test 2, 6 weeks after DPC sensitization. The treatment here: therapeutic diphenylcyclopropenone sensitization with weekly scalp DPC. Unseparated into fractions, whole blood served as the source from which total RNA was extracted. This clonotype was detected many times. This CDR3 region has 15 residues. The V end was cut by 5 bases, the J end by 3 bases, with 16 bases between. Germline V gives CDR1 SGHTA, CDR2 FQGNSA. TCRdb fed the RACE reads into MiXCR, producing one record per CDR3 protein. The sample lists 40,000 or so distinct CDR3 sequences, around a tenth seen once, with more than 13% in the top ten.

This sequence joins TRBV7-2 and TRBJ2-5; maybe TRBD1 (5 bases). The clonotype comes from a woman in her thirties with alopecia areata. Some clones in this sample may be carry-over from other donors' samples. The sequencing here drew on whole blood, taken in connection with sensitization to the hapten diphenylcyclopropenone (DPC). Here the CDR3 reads CASSRSRTPEETQYF. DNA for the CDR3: TGTGCCAGCAGCCGTTCCCGGACACCCGAAGAGACCCAGTACTTC.